This TCR beta chain is from a study of cytomegalovirus exposure and HLA in healthy donors. Concerning this clone itself: Its antigen is still unknown.

Study outcomes and limitations: TCR beta sequences reportedly predicted most subjects' HLA-A and HLA-B alleles accurately. HLA allele associations emerged for some 16,000 TCR beta sequences in a later analysis, at 0.05 false discovery rate.

The PCR was carried out with 60 Vbeta primers and 13 Jbeta primers. Profiled with immunoSEQ multiplex PCR; TCRdb holds only in-frame clones, not every one. The sample carries 45,000 to 60,000 clones, more than 65% recorded once. Trimming removed 2 bases at V and 3 bases at J, with 11 bases between. Germline values: CDR1 SGHTA, CDR2 FQGTGA. The CDR3 has 14 residues. The chain is built from TRBV7-3 and TRBJ2-7; D perhaps matches TRBD2 (5 bases). Specimen: PBMCs. This TCR was recovered from a woman aged 45-60 years in good health and CMV-seronegative. In DNA, the CDR3 is TGTGCCAGCAGCTTAGGGGTCGGGAACTACGAGCAGTACTTC. It specifies CASSLGVGNYEQYF.